This T cell receptor (beta chain) emerged from a study of cytomegalovirus exposure and HLA in healthy donors. Study outcomes and limitations: Most subjects had HLA-A and HLA-B alleles reportedly predicted accurately by TCR beta sequences. A later analysis showed TCR association rates differing by HLA locus, peaking at DRB1 and lowest at HLA-C. The authors confirmed in vitro that a few CMV-associated chains were specific for CMV antigens.

Amplification used 60 Vbeta primers and 13 Jbeta primers. The protocol was immunoSEQ multiplex PCR, while the TCRdb copy is restricted to in-frame clones and leaves out a portion. The repertoire holds a few hundred thousand clones, with approximately 79% as singletons. On this clone: Its specificity is unknown.

The CDR3 is 14 residues long. Germline V gene sequence: CDR1 GTSNPN, CDR2 SVGIG (reference sequence). The J segment lost 2 bases and the V segment lost 2 bases, leaving 3 bases of the junction unmatched. Sequencing input: PBMCs. The rearrangement uses TRBV30 and TRBJ2-7; 10 bases are shared with TRBD1. This clonotype was obtained from a young man in good health and CMV-seronegative. CDR3 amino acids: CAWSHGQGAYEQYF. The CDR3 coding sequence is TGTGCCTGGAGTCATGGACAGGGGGCCTACGAGCAGTACTTC.